What follows is one TCR beta chain and its context. The target of this receptor is not known. No much larger clone exists at a distance of one base, and base qualities are not known. The record originates from a study of cytomegalovirus exposure and HLA in healthy donors (dated by TCRdb to about 2017). Regarding the study in general: A later analysis indicated that the roughly 130 validation repertoires were generated on the platform also employed for the approximately 700 repertoires of the first cohort. A separate validation cohort of over 95 different subjects was used in addition to the roughly 640-subject first cohort. The study aimed to test whether signatures of past pathogen exposure could be identified by cataloging public T cell receptors. High-throughput TCR immunosequencing, statistical association of individual TCRs with disease status, and machine learning were combined to predict cytomegalovirus infection status.

Donors formed part of the validation cohort, which comprised 120 subjects and was distinct from the first cohort of under 850 subjects. Receptors were amplified or captured by the immunoSEQ multiplex PCR assay. From the authors' description of their analysis: A statistical classification framework was built to diagnose cytomegalovirus status from the catalog of TCR beta chain sequences. TCRdb obtained this table from immuneACCESS and retained in-frame rearrangements with V and J assigned. These tables miss some clones; where compared with another copy, unresolved V genes account for less than half of the shortfall, and the remainder is unexplained. The DNA gave D and trimming, while V, J and clone size come from that table. In this sample the table shows tens of thousands of clones, about 90% of which occur a single time. The top ten hold roughly 3.8% of the sample. From a lookup of the germline V gene, CDR1 and CDR2 are MNHEY and SVGAGI. Deletion took 2 bases off V and 0 bases off J, with a span of 4 bases between the germline ends. The CDR3 holds 13 amino acids from the cysteine to the phenylalanine. Of the read, only the CDR3 DNA is kept; its 39 bases are in frame from base 1.

Paper-wide results and their limitations: Across donors, most TCR sequences were observed very rarely, whereas some public TCRs were present in many individuals. The study gave a list of under 200 TCR beta chains associated with cytomegalovirus. Cytomegalovirus status was reported to be diagnosed by the classifier with high specificity and sensitivity in both the original and validation cohorts. The validation cohort had no HLA typing available for a later analysis, so co-occurrence within that cohort was assessed over all 130 or so repertoires. Subsequent analysis determined that TCRs grouped into clusters in the first cohort also showed a tendency toward co-occurrence across the roughly 120 validation repertoires, and approximately 94% of cluster scores exceeded 0. The authors suggested that the approach could potentially be generalized to other disease states and immunological phenotypes. In vitro tests confirmed that three of the cytomegalovirus-associated TCR beta chains recognize cytomegalovirus antigens.

The chain was built from TRBV6-5 and TRBJ1-1; no D gene call is confident. This sequence was found in a woman under 30 in good health and CMV-seropositive. Sequenced: PBMCs. CDR3 protein: CASSYSVNTEAFF. The DNA sequence is TGTGCCAGCAGTTACAGCGTGAACACTGAAGCTTTCTTT.